This T cell receptor (beta chain) came from a study of CD8+ T cells in alopecia areata. Investigators isolated RNA and reverse transcribed it into cDNA to act as the sequencing template. Using immunoSEQ multiplex PCR, the repertoire was profiled, and TCRdb retains in-frame clones only, with some absent. The sample yields 150,000 to 200,000 clones, roughly 60% seen once. In the case of this clone: Its target is not known.

V lost 4 bases and J lost 5; bases outside the gene matches: 6. Per germline, CDR1 SGHVS and CDR2 FQNEAQ. There are 15 residues in the CDR3. Indicated treatment: oral pan-JAK inhibitor, 5-10 mg twice daily. The sorting of PBMCs gave CD4+ and CD8+ T cells. The study, taken as a whole, reports: Clonality exceeded that of normal scalp in lesional scalp, most notably in alopecia totalis/universalis.

The receptor comes from a human donor with alopecia areata. The chain joins TRBV7-8 to TRBJ2-2, with TRBD2 identical over 8 bases. This sample comprised CD4+ T cells sorted from blood, obtained at week 24, from a patient treated with tofacitinib. CDR3 nucleotide sequence: TGTGCCAGCAGCTCCGGGACTAGAGGGACCGGGGAGCTGTTTTTT. Translated, it gives CASSSGTRGTGELFF.